This section outlines one T cell receptor (beta chain) sequence together with its context. This sample stems from a study of blood T cell repertoires in COVID-19. About the research overall: Samples came from the United States, Italy and Spain, spanning acute and convalescent COVID-19.

Authors' processing steps: Estimates of nucleated cell counts were drawn from the amplification of reference gene primers. Sequenced by immunoSEQ multiplex PCR; TCRdb stores in-frame clones only, minus some. V and J calls plus clone size are reproduced from that table; the DNA served to infer D and trimming. The data show approximately 85,000 clones, with 86% seen just once and 22% held by the top ten. The CDR3 loop spans 12 amino acids. Germline V gives CDR1 LGHDT, CDR2 YNNKEL (reference sequence). V lost 2 bases and J 4 bases, leaving 6 bases between the germline ends. The chain is built from TRBV3-1 (or the pseudogene TRBV3-2) and TRBJ2-7; possible D gene TRBD1, 5 bases. Sequencing was done on a sample of peripheral blood. The receptor's source is a woman aged 80 or over in a cohort sampled during active or convalescent COVID-19. The CDR3 sequence: CASSQRGYEQYV. DNA for the CDR3: TGTGCCAGCAGCCAAAGGGGATACGAGCAGTACGTC.